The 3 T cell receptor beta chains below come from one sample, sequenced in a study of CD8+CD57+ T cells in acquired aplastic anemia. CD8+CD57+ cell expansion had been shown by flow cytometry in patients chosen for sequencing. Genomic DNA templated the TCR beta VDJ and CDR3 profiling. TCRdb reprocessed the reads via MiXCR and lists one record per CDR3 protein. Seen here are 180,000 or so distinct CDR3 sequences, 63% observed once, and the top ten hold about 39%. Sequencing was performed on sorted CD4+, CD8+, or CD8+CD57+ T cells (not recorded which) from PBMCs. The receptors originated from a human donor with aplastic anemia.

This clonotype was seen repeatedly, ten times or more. Written as DNA, the CDR3 is TGTGCCAGCAGCGGGACTAGCGGGGGGCCCCCCACAGATACGCAGTATTTT. Protein: CASSGTSGGPPTDTQYF. The chain employs TRBV2 and TRBJ2-3; TRBD2 matches 15 bases. CDR1 is SNHLY, CDR2 FYNNEI, per germline. V gave up 6 bases and J gave up 2 bases; unmatched junction bases: 6. This CDR3 has 17 amino acids.

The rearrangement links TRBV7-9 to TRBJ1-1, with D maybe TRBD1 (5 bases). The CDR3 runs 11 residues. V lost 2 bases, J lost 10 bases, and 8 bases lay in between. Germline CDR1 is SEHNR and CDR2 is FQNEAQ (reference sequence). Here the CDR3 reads CASSLLRVAFF. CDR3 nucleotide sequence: TGTGCCAGCAGCTTACTCAGGGTAGCTTTCTTT.

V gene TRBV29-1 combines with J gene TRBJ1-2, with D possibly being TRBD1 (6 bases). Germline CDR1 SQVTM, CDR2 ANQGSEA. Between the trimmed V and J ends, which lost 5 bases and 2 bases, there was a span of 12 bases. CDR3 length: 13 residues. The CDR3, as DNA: TGCAGCGTTCAGCAAGGGGGAAACTATGGCTACACCTTC. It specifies CSVQQGGNYGYTF.